The 21 T cell receptor beta chains in this list originate from one sample, sequenced in a study of regulatory T cells in long-lasting Graves disease. Arm-PCR of CDR3 regions and iRepertoire HTBI primers were the basis on which TCR beta libraries were built. TCRdb analysed the multiplex PCR reads with MiXCR anew, one entry per CDR3 protein. The table includes 600,000 to 650,000 distinct CDR3 sequences, about 15% detected once. Time point described: newly diagnosed GD, antithyroid drugs for less than 3 months. The TCR library was prepared using RNA isolated from PBMCs. The sample was also linked to a second study, of T cells in Graves' hyperthyroidism and ophthalmopathy.

Sequenced here: peripheral blood mononuclear cells (PBMCs), sampled at new diagnosis, from a patient treated with antithyroid drugs. These receptors all stem from a woman aged 25-40 years with Graves disease.

The chain has TRBV7-6 and TRBJ2-1; D tentatively reads TRBD1 or TRBD2 (6 bases each). CDR1 SGHVS and CDR2 FNYEAQ come from the germline V gene. Between the trimmed V and J ends, which lost 5 bases and 7 bases, there was a span of 18 bases. The CDR3 extends over 15 amino acids. CDR3: CASSPTLGGWNEQFF. CDR3 DNA: TGTGCCAGCAGCCCTACCTTGGGGGGCTGGAATGAGCAGTTCTTC. Drawing the rest from reference TRBV7-6 and TRBJ2-1, the complete variable domain is GAGVSQSPRYKVTKRGQDVALRCDPISGHVSLYWYRQALGQGPEFLTYFNYEAQQDKSGLPNDRFSAERPEGSISTLTIQRTEQRDSAMYRCASSPTLGGWNEQFFGPGTRLTVL.

This clonotype was seen ten or more times. The genes are TRBV20-1 and TRBJ2-1; 8 bases fit TRBD2. The J segment lost 1 base and the V segment lost 1 base, leaving 15 bases of the junction unmatched. This CDR3 is 19 amino acids long. Germline V gene sequence: CDR1 DFQATT, CDR2 SNEGSKA (reference sequence). The CDR3 DNA follows: TGCAGTGCTAGAGGCCCCCCCAAGCGGCTAGCGGGTTCCTACAATGAGCAGTTCTTC. Its protein product is CSARGPPKRLAGSYNEQFF.

The rearrangement joins TRBV10-3 to TRBJ2-5, with a tentative D call TRBD2 (7 bases). This CDR3 is built from 14 residues. V was trimmed by 10 bases and J by 3 bases, leaving 18 bases between them. The germline V gene has CDR1 ENHRY and CDR2 SYGVKD. CDR3 sequence reads: CATSKGGAKETQYF. CDR3 in DNA: TGTGCCACCTCCAAGGGGGGGGCTAAAGAGACCCAGTACTTC.

About this clonotype: Since no conserved phenylalanine or tryptophan closes the CDR3, a read error is the likely cause. The chain joins TRBV7-3 to TRBJ2-3; D call uncertain. The CDR3 spans 13 residues. Per germline, CDR1 SGHTA and CDR2 FQGTGA. V shed 2 bases and J shed 4 bases, with 7 bases lying between them. The CDR3 is CASSLSVADTQYC. In nucleotides, the CDR3 is TGTGCCAGCAGCTTATCGGTAGCAGATACGCAGTATTGT.

This clonotype has just a few counts. The chain carries TRBV27 and TRBJ2-7; D is undetermined. This CDR3 contains 13 residues. CDR1 and CDR2 (germline): MNHEY, SMNVEV (reference sequence). The V and J ends lost 2 bases and 6 bases respectively, with 11 bases between them. CDR3 sequence reads: CASSLGRLFEQYF. The CDR3 bases are TGTGCCAGCAGTTTAGGACGCCTATTCGAGCAGTACTTC.

This clonotype was counted at least ten times. The V call is TRBV20-1, the J call TRBJ2-1; tentatively, D is TRBD2 (6 bases). This CDR3 region has 15 residues. Germline lookup yields CDR1 DFQATT and CDR2 SNEGSKA (reference sequence). V was clipped by 0 bases and J by 4 bases, with 13 bases between them. In nucleotides, the CDR3 is TGCAGTGCTAGAGAACTCGGGACTGCATACAATGAGCAGTTCTTC. Its translation: CSARELGTAYNEQFF.

This chain links TRBV7-9 with TRBJ2-2; TRBD1 aligns across 7 bases. Germline lookup yields CDR1 SEHNR and CDR2 FQNEAQ (reference sequence). V lost 4 bases, J lost 7 bases, and 9 bases stayed unmatched. The CDR3 is 15 residues long. In DNA form, the CDR3 reads TGTGCCAGCAGCTCCACAGGGGATAGTCACGGGGAGCTGTTTTTT. Translated: CASSSTGDSHGELFF.

This clonotype was seen many times. V usage is TRBV28 and J usage is TRBJ2-5; TRBD2 might be the D (6 bases). Germline CDR1 reads MDHEN; CDR2 reads SYDVKM. CDR3 length equals 15 residues. Between the trimmed V and J ends, which lost 3 bases and 6 bases, there was a span of 17 bases. The CDR3 reads CASSFPAAGGKTQYF. CDR3 bases: TGTGCCAGCAGTTTCCCCGCGGCCGGAGGGAAGACCCAGTACTTC.

The chain is built from TRBV6-1 and TRBJ2-3; D unclear. V gave up 6 bases and J gave up 2 bases, with 15 bases separating them. The CDR3 sequence is 15 residues long. Germline V gene lookup returns CDR1 MNHNS and CDR2 SASEGT. CDR3 in amino acids: CASSPGQPITDTQYF. The CDR3 DNA follows: TGTGCCAGCAGCCCGGGCCAGCCCATCACAGATACGCAGTATTTT.

The chain uses TRBV5-1 and TRBJ1-6; D remains ambiguous. CDR3 size: 16 residues. V lost 4 bases and J 0 bases, leaving 11 bases between the germline ends. Germline CDR1 is SGHRS and CDR2 is YFSETQ. CDR3 nucleotides: TGCGCCAGCAGCCCCGGAGCGGGCTCCTATAATTCACCCCTCCACTTT. This gives the protein CASSPGAGSYNSPLHF.

This chain uses TRBV5-1 with TRBJ2-7; D may correspond to TRBD1 or TRBD2 (5 bases each). Between the trimmed V and J ends, which lost 6 bases and 2 bases, there was a span of 15 bases. CDR1 SGHRS and CDR2 YFSETQ come from the germline V gene. This CDR3 has 14 residues. CDR3 DNA: TGCGCCAGCACAGCCCCGGGACCTACCTACGAGCAGTACTTC. It specifies CASTAPGPTYEQYF.

This clonotype showed up just a few times. This chain links TRBV18 with TRBJ2-3; D is unresolved. V shed 0 bases and J shed 4 bases, with 11 bases lying between them. The CDR3 contains 15 residues. Per the germline V gene, CDR1 is KGHSH and CDR2 is LQKENI. The CDR3 loop is CASSPPSLSADTQYF. The CDR3 bases are TGTGCCAGCTCACCACCGTCTCTAAGCGCAGATACGCAGTATTTT.

This clonotype was seen only a few times. The CDR3 DNA reads TGTGCCAGCAGCTCAACAGGGTGGGATAGAAACACCATATATTTT. Protein product: CASSSTGWDRNTIYF. The V and J genes are TRBV11-2 and TRBJ1-3; D is possibly TRBD1 (6 bases). With 4 bases removed from V and 5 bases from J, the gap between germline ends came to 15 bases. Germline V gene data show CDR1 as SGHAT and CDR2 as FQNNGV. This CDR3 spans 15 amino acids. Supplemented by reference TRBV11-2 and TRBJ1-3, the full variable domain reads EAGVAQSPRYKIIEKRQSVAFWCNPISGHATLYWYQQILGQGPKLLIQFQNNGVVDDSQLPKDRFSAERLKGVDSTLKIQPAKLEDSAVYLCASSSTGWDRNTIYFGEGSWLTVV.

This rearrangement joins TRBV10-3 to TRBJ2-1; 7 bases map to TRBD2. In germline, CDR1 is ENHRY, CDR2 SYGVKD. Trimming took 3 bases from V and 6 from J; bases not matched to a gene: 5. The CDR3 runs to 14 residues. The CDR3 region is CAISEPGGGNEQFF. CDR3 DNA: TGTGCCATCAGTGAACCGGGGGGAGGCAATGAGCAGTTCTTC.

Comment on this clonotype: At one end, the junction sequence differs from germline, possibly due to a read error. This chain joins TRBV28 and TRBJ2-7; 7 bases line up with TRBD1. CDR1 is MDHEN and CDR2 is SYDVKM in the germline V gene. This CDR3 has 15 residues. The CDR3 DNA reads as TGTGCCAGCAGGCGCCAGACAGGGATGGTGCACGAGCAGTATTTC. This encodes CASRRQTGMVHEQYF.

This clonotype was recorded many times. The chain links TRBV28 to TRBJ1-5; maybe TRBD1 (5 bases). Deletions cut 2 bases from V and 1 base from J, with 12 bases between. The V gene's germline CDR1 is MDHEN and CDR2 SYDVKM. The CDR3 has 16 residues. The CDR3 DNA sequence: TGTGCCAGCAGTTTACGGGGGAGAGGGAGCAATCAGCCCCAGCATTTT. Translation gives CASSLRGRGSNQPQHF.

This clonotype occurred a few times. The chain couples TRBV5-6 to TRBJ2-2, with D perhaps matching TRBD1 (6 bases). This CDR3 is built from 16 residues. Per germline, CDR1 SGHDT and CDR2 YYEEEE. Trimming left V 10 bases short and J 2 bases short, with 21 bases between. The CDR3 protein is CASTGFALINTGELFF. Written as DNA, the CDR3 is TGTGCCTCAACAGGGTTCGCATTGATAAACACCGGGGAGCTGTTTTTT. The variable domain in full, completed from reference TRBV5-6 and TRBJ2-2, reads DAGVTQSPTHLIKTRGQQVTLRCSPKSGHDTVSWYQQALGQGPQFIFQYYEEEERQRGNFPDRFSGHQFPNYSSELNVNALLLGDSALYLCASTGFALINTGELFFGEGSRLTVL.

This clonotype has at least ten counts. The V and J genes are TRBV7-9 and TRBJ2-1, with 9 bases matching TRBD2. CDR1 is SEHNR, CDR2 FQNEAQ, per germline (reference sequence). The CDR3 has 15 amino acids. The V segment lost 1 base and the J segment 5 bases; nucleotides outside the gene matches: 3. In DNA form, the CDR3 reads TGTGCCAGCAGCTTAGTACTAGCGGGCAACAATGAGCAGTTCTTC. It codes for CASSLVLAGNNEQFF.

This clonotype was observed at least ten times. The V gene is TRBV10-3, the J gene TRBJ1-2; the D gene is possibly TRBD1 (5 bases). V lost 7 bases and J 4 bases, leaving 16 bases between the germline ends. This CDR3 spans 14 amino acids. Germline CDR1 and CDR2: ENHRY and SYGVKD. The CDR3 reads CAITVGLGGYGYTF. The CDR3 DNA is TGTGCCATCACTGTGGGTCTGGGGGGCTATGGCTACACCTTC.

This clonotype has just a few counts. This chain links TRBV3-1 with TRBJ2-1, with TRBD1 as a possible D gene (6 bases). Deletions cut 2 bases from V and 10 bases from J, with 15 bases between. Germline assignment: CDR1 LGHDT and CDR2 YNNKEL (reference sequence). The CDR3 is 14 residues long. Written as DNA, the CDR3 is TGTGCCAGCAGCCAACCATGGGACAATCCCGAGCAGTTCTTC. Its protein product is CASSQPWDNPEQFF.

There are a few counts of this clonotype. V is TRBV15 and J is TRBJ1-4; the D gene is possibly TRBD1 (5 bases). The V and J ends lost 2 bases and 4 bases respectively, with 11 bases between them. Germline V gives CDR1 LNHNV, CDR2 YYDKDF (reference sequence). The CDR3 extends over 15 amino acids. CDR3 in amino acids: CATSRPGTGNEKLFF. CDR3 in DNA: TGTGCCACCAGCAGACCCGGGACCGGTAATGAAAAACTGTTTTTT.